The source of this TCR beta chain is a study of blood T cell repertoires in COVID-19. Study at large: PBMCs, B-cell-depleted T cells, or T cells provided the cDNA or gDNA that made up the material.

This CDR3 has 14 amino acids. V dropped 3 bases and J dropped 6; count of bases not matched to a gene: 5. Germline CDR1 ENHRY, CDR2 SYGVKD. Assay: immunoSEQ multiplex PCR; the TCRdb copy retains only in-frame clones and omits some. The table shows approximately 100,000 clones, with 70% to 85% occurring only once. The sample comprised peripheral blood. The gene calls are TRBV10-3 and TRBJ1-1; 9 bases map to TRBD1. The clonotype was recovered from a man aged 70-80 years with active or convalescent COVID-19. Here the CDR3 reads CAISESTGGSEAFF. CDR3 nucleotide sequence: TGTGCCATCAGTGAATCCACAGGGGGCTCTGAAGCTTTCTTT.